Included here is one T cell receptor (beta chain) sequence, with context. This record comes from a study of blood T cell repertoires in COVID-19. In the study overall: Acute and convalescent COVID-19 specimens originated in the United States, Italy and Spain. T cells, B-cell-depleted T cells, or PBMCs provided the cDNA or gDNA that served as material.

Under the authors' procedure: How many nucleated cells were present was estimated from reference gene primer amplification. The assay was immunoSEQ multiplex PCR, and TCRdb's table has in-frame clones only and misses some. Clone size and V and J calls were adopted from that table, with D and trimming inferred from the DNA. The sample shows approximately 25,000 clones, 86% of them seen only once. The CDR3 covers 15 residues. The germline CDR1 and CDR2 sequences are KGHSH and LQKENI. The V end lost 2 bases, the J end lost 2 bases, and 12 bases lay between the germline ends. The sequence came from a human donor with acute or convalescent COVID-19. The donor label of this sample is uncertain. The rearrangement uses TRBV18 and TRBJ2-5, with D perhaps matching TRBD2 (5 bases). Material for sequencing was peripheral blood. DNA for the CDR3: TGTGCCAGCTCACCAACAGCGGCGGTACAAGAGACCCAGTACTTC. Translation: CASSPTAAVQETQYF. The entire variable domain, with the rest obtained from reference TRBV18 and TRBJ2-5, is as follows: NAGVMQNPRHLVRRRGQEARLRCSPMKGHSHVYWYRQLPEEGLKFMVYLQKENIIDESGMPKERFSAEFPKEGPSILRIQQVVRGDSAAYFCASSPTAAVQETQYFGPGTRLLVL.